The 25 T cell receptor beta chains below all came from one sample that was sequenced in a study of beta chain features in type 1 diabetes (dated by TCRdb to about 2018). What the study reported, not specific to this receptor: Type 1 diabetes patients showed a moderate but significant shortening of TCRB CDR3 length in all four CD4+ subsets.

Libraries were made using the immunoSEQ multiplex PCR assay. The entire amount of isolated RNA was reverse transcribed using the High Capacity cDNA Reverse Transcription Kit, so the sequenced TCRB transcripts were expressed ones. Not all clones reach the TCRdb copy of this immuneACCESS table, which keeps in-frame sequences only. Checked studies attribute under half of the gap to unresolved V genes and leave the rest unexplained. The sample table shows 240,000 or so clones, and around 21% are seen once. The top ten clonotypes cover about 0.028% of the sample. For these TCRs, the target antigens are not known. Sequenced: naive CD4+ T cells from blood. The cell subset or site label for this specimen denotes: true naive CD4+ T cells. The receptors come from a woman aged 40-49 years with type 1 diabetes.

The CDR3 is CASSQGAGKPSSGANVLTF. Here the CDR3 DNA reads TGTGCCAGCAGCCAAGGGGCGGGGAAACCCTCCTCTGGGGCCAACGTCCTGACTTTC. The chain combines TRBV14 with TRBJ2-6, with D perhaps TRBD2 (6 bases). From germline, CDR1 is SGHDN and CDR2 FVKESK. The CDR3 sequence is 19 residues long. Trimming removed 1 base at V and 0 bases at J, with 16 bases between.

This clone was counted only a few times. The sample holds other DNA sequences that translate to the same CDR3. The rearrangement joins TRBV30 to TRBJ2-7; D is possibly TRBD2 (5 bases). Germline V gives CDR1 GTSNPN, CDR2 SVGIG (reference sequence). Trimming pared 0 bases from V and 7 bases from J, leaving 7 bases between. This CDR3 contains 11 residues. The CDR3 region has the DNA TGTGCCTGGAGTGTACGAGGGGAGCAGTACTTC. It yields the protein CAWSVRGEQYF.

The chain employs TRBV11-3 and TRBJ2-3; 8 nucleotides agree with TRBD2. The CDR3 has 17 residues. Per the germline V gene, CDR1 is SGHNT and CDR2 is YENEEA. V trimming: 5 bases; J trimming: 0 bases; junction bases outside the gene matches: 10. The CDR3 sequence: CASSGPDSSGSTDTQYF. The CDR3 DNA is TGTGCCAGCAGCGGACCTGACTCTAGCGGGAGCACAGATACGCAGTATTTT.

The chain couples TRBV9 to TRBJ1-2; 10 bases are shared with TRBD1. V gave up 4 bases and J gave up 4 bases; unmatched junction bases: 7. Germline CDR1 is SGDLS and CDR2 is YYNGEE. The CDR3 consists of 15 residues. In DNA, the CDR3 is TGTGCCAGCAGCCCAGGGACAGGGGAGACCTATGGCTACACCTTC. This encodes CASSPGTGETYGYTF. Full variable domain (outside the CDR3, taken from reference TRBV9 and TRBJ1-2): DSGVTQTPKHLITATGQRVTLRCSPRSGDLSVYWYQQSLDQGLQFLIQYYNGEERAKGNILERFSAQQFPDLHSELNLSSLELGDSALYFCASSPGTGETYGYTFGSGTRLTVV.

The CDR3 region is CASSPEGGRVAGELFF. CDR3 nucleotide sequence: TGTGCCAGCTCACCTGAAGGCGGCAGGGTGGCCGGGGAGCTGTTTTTT. The V and J genes are TRBV18 and TRBJ2-2; D may be TRBD1 (5 bases). Between the trimmed V and J ends, which lost 3 bases and 6 bases, there was a span of 17 bases. Germline CDR1 and CDR2: KGHSH and LQKENI. This CDR3 has 16 residues.

There are a few counts of this clone. The chain is built from TRBV27 and TRBJ1-1; D might be TRBD1 (5 bases). Trimming removed 2 bases at V and 4 bases at J, with 8 bases between. Germline values: CDR1 MNHEY, CDR2 SMNVEV (reference sequence). The CDR3 is 13 amino acids. Here the CDR3 DNA reads TGTGCCAGCAGTTTAAAAGGGGTCACTGAAGCTTTCTTT. It yields the protein CASSLKGVTEAFF.

This clone showed up just a few times. The chain links TRBV5-1 to TRBJ2-1; 9 bases line up with TRBD2. The CDR3 sequence is 16 residues long. The V gene's germline CDR1 is SGHRS and CDR2 YFSETQ. V dropped 0 bases and J dropped 3; count of bases not matched to a gene: 4. Written as DNA, the CDR3 is TGCGCCAGCAGCTTGGCCGGAGCGGGGGGCTACAATGAGCAGTTCTTC. Residues: CASSLAGAGGYNEQFF.

The chain couples TRBV28 to TRBJ1-4; a weak D match, TRBD1 (5 bases). Germline values: CDR1 MDHEN, CDR2 SYDVKM. Trimming shortened V by 2 bases and J by 4 bases, and 14 bases separated the two germline ends. This CDR3 spans 16 amino acids. The CDR3 sequence: CASSLHPTVVNEKLFF. The CDR3, as DNA: TGTGCCAGCAGTTTACACCCGACAGTAGTTAATGAAAAACTGTTTTTT.

This clone was seen only a few times. The chain has TRBV19 and TRBJ1-1; TRBD1 agrees at 9 bases. Germline V gene sequence: CDR1 LNHDA, CDR2 SQIVND (reference sequence). This CDR3 has 13 residues. V shed 9 bases and J 1 base; nucleotides not matched to a gene: 3. This chain's CDR3 is CARTGGPNTEAFF. CDR3 in DNA: TGTGCCAGAACAGGGGGCCCGAACACTGAAGCTTTCTTT. Combining the CDR3 with reference TRBV19 and TRBJ1-1 gives the whole variable domain DGGITQSPKYLFRKEGQNVTLSCEQNLNHDAMYWYRQDPGQGLRLIYYSQIVNDFQKGDIAEGYSVSREKKESFPLTVTSAQKNPTAFYLCARTGGPNTEAFFGQGTRLTVV.

For the CDR3, the DNA is TGTGCCAGCAGAAAAGAAGGATTCGGGGAGACCCAGTACTTC. The encoded protein is CASRKEGFGETQYF. The chain carries TRBV7-9 and TRBJ2-5; D is undetermined. The CDR3 is made up of 14 amino acids. Trimming took 6 bases from V and 5 from J, leaving 16 bases between them. Germline assignment: CDR1 SEHNR and CDR2 FQNEAQ (reference sequence).

This rearrangement joins TRBV18 to TRBJ2-3; tentatively, D is TRBD2 (5 bases). Germline V gene sequence: CDR1 KGHSH, CDR2 LQKENI. The ends were cut back, 1 base at V and 2 bases at J, with 10 bases in the middle. The CDR3 length is 15 residues. In DNA form, the CDR3 reads TGTGCCAGCTCACCACAGGCGGGCATCACAGATACGCAGTATTTT. It yields the protein CASSPQAGITDTQYF.

This chain connects TRBV4-3 to TRBJ2-1, with 7 bases matching TRBD2. The trim removed 3 bases at V and 6 bases at J, leaving 8 bases unmatched. CDR1 LGHNA and CDR2 YSLEER come from the germline V gene. The CDR3 has 15 residues. The CDR3 DNA follows: TGCGCCAGCAGCCAGTCGGCGGGAGCCGCCAATGAGCAGTTCTTC. Translation: CASSQSAGAANEQFF.

This clone was observed a handful of times. This rearrangement joins TRBV29-1 to TRBJ2-1; D is possibly TRBD2 (6 bases). Trimming took off 7 bases at V and 9 bases at J, with 19 bases between the two ends. CDR3 length: 13 amino acids. In germline, CDR1 is SQVTM, CDR2 ANQGSEA. CDR3 sequence reads: CSGGAGIASEQFF. The CDR3 DNA sequence: TGCAGCGGGGGTGCGGGGATAGCTAGTGAGCAGTTCTTC.

The chain uses TRBV14 and TRBJ2-7; 11 bases fit TRBD2. With V trimmed by 4 bases and J by 0 bases, 2 bases remained unmatched. The germline V gene encodes CDR1 SGHDN and CDR2 FVKESK. The CDR3 is 15 amino acids. CDR3 region: CASSPTSGGSYEQYF. The CDR3 DNA reads as TGTGCCAGCAGCCCAACTAGCGGGGGCTCCTACGAGCAGTACTTC.

This clone was counted only a few times. The chain has TRBV29-1 and TRBJ1-1, with no clear D. CDR1 is SQVTM, CDR2 ANQGSEA, per germline. Trimming stripped 6 bases from V and 7 bases from J, with 12 bases between. The CDR3 is 11 residues long. The CDR3 region is CSVEPLHEAFF. CDR3 DNA: TGCAGCGTGGAGCCGTTGCATGAAGCTTTCTTT.

The chain is built from TRBV25-1 and TRBJ2-5; TRBD1 is a possible D gene (6 bases). The germline V gene has CDR1 MGHDK and CDR2 SYGVNS. V lost 1 base and J 1 base, leaving 13 bases between the germline ends. The CDR3 is 16 residues long. CDR3 bases: TGTGCCAGCAGTGAATCGGACAGCGCCAGCCAAGAGACCCAGTACTTC. This codes for CASSESDSASQETQYF.

There are a few counts of this clone. This chain uses TRBV7-9 with TRBJ1-1; 8 bases line up with TRBD1. V was clipped by 5 bases and J by 5 bases; unmatched bases: 4. CDR3 length equals 13 residues. Germline V CDR1 and CDR2: SEHNR, FQNEAQ (reference sequence). This CDR3 reads CASSQTGGTEAFF. The CDR3, as DNA: TGTGCCAGCAGCCAAACAGGGGGAACTGAAGCTTTCTTT.

The table lists this clone with a few counts. The V call is TRBV7-9, the J call TRBJ2-7; 9 bases agree with TRBD1. Losses at the gene ends were 2 bases for V and 3 bases for J; bases not matched to a gene: 5. The germline CDR1 and CDR2 sequences are SEHNR and FQNEAQ (reference sequence). The CDR3 has 15 residues. The CDR3 DNA sequence: TGTGCCAGCAGCTTATTGGGACAGGGTAACTACGAGCAGTACTTC. Residues: CASSLLGQGNYEQYF.

In its sample, this clone was seen a few times. The chain employs TRBV7-9 and TRBJ2-7; the D is unclear. The length of the CDR3 is 14 residues. V dropped 3 bases and J dropped 2 bases, with 11 bases sitting between them. Germline V gene sequence: CDR1 SEHNR, CDR2 FQNEAQ (reference sequence). The CDR3: CASSLSPTPYEQYF. The DNA for the CDR3 is TGTGCCAGCAGCTTGTCACCGACACCCTACGAGCAGTACTTC.

This sequence joins TRBV5-1 and TRBJ2-5; TRBD2 might be the D (6 bases). This CDR3 comprises 14 residues. Germline V gene sequence: CDR1 SGHRS, CDR2 YFSETQ. Trimming removed 3 bases from V and 7 bases from J, with 16 bases in between. CDR3 in amino acids: CASSSRDSGVTQYF. The DNA of the CDR3 is TGCGCCAGCAGCTCCCGGGACTCCGGAGTGACCCAGTACTTC. Based on the CDR3 plus reference TRBV5-1 and TRBJ2-5, the full variable domain is KAGVTQTPRYLIKTRGQQVTLSCSPISGHRSVSWYQQTPGQGLQFLFEYFSETQRNKGNFPGRFSGRQFSNSRSEMNVSTLELGDSALYLCASSSRDSGVTQYFGPGTRLLVL.

This clone appeared once. The V call is TRBV7-2, the J call TRBJ2-1; tentative D call: TRBD2 (6 bases). The CDR3 sequence is 12 residues long. Deletions cut 5 bases from V and 9 bases from J, with 11 bases between. Germline lookup yields CDR1 SGHTA and CDR2 FQGNSA. As DNA, the CDR3 is TGTGCCAGCAGCCTCCTCGGGAGTGAGCAGTTCTTC. It yields the protein CASSLLGSEQFF. The entire variable domain, with the rest obtained from reference TRBV7-2 and TRBJ2-1, is as follows: GAGVSQSPSNKVTEKGKDVELRCDPISGHTALYWYRQSLGQGLEFLIYFQGNSAPDKSGLPSDRFSAERTGGSVSTLTIQRTQQEDSAVYLCASSLLGSEQFFGPGTRLTVL.

There are a few counts of this clone. The V gene is TRBV20-1, the J gene TRBJ1-1, with D unclear. Germline V gene sequence: CDR1 DFQATT, CDR2 SNEGSKA (reference sequence). This CDR3 contains 11 residues. DNA of the CDR3: TGCGGCAGTCGTGGCCGCCATGGAGCTTTCTTT. It codes for CGSRGRHGAFF.

This clone was seen a few times. V usage is TRBV29-1 and J usage is TRBJ2-5; TRBD1 agrees at 7 bases. The CDR3 length is 12 residues. V shed 6 bases, J shed 7 bases, and the junction held 8 bases outside the gene matches. The germline gives CDR1 SQVTM, CDR2 ANQGSEA. Here the CDR3 reads CSVQGGRGTQYF. The CDR3 region has the DNA TGCAGCGTCCAAGGGGGCCGGGGGACCCAGTACTTC.

The genes are TRBV2 and TRBJ2-1; no definite D call. The CDR3 sequence is 12 residues long. Germline V gene sequence: CDR1 SNHLY, CDR2 FYNNEI. V was pared by 3 bases and J by 8 bases, with 8 bases between. CDR3 in amino acids: CASSDTSDEQFF. The CDR3, as DNA: TGTGCCAGCAGTGACACGAGCGATGAGCAGTTCTTC.

This clone was recorded a few times. The rearrangement uses TRBV29-1 and TRBJ1-2; maybe TRBD1 (6 bases). The CDR3 is made up of 13 amino acids. CDR1 and CDR2 from the germline V gene are SQVTM and ANQGSEA. V lost 4 bases, J lost 6 bases, and 15 bases lay in between. The DNA of the CDR3 is TGCAGCGTTGTCAGGGGACCTATTGATGGCTACACCTTC. This translates into CSVVRGPIDGYTF. Together with reference TRBV29-1 and TRBJ1-2, the CDR3 gives the full variable domain: SAVISQKPSRDICQRGTSLTIQCQVDSQVTMMFWYRQQPGQSLTLIATANQGSEATYESGFVIDKFPISRPNLTFSTLTVSNMSPEDSSIYLCSVVRGPIDGYTFGSGTRLTVV.